The clone carrying this TCR beta chain was seen ten or more times. Compared with germline, one end of the junction differs, possibly owing to a read error. The CDR3 extends over 16 amino acids. Germline values: CDR1 SGHVS, CDR2 FNYEAQ. Uncontrolled infection, other autoimmune disease, pregnancy or lactation barred patients from enrollment. This specimen belongs to a study of T cells in Graves' hyperthyroidism and ophthalmopathy. For the study at large: Pretreatment peripheral blood was obtained at initial diagnosis.

TCR beta CDR3 regions were amplified from RNA transcripts. The HTBI set primed first-round TCR CDR3 RT-PCR. TCRdb reprocessed the multiplex PCR reads with MiXCR, giving one entry per CDR3 protein. The data hold roughly 61,000 distinct CDR3 sequences, with roughly 58% observed a single time. The chain is built from TRBV7-6 and TRBJ2-5; D call uncertain. The sample comprised blood. This receptor was taken from an older woman with Graves' ophthalmopathy. The CDR3 region has the DNA TGTGCCAGTAGCTTAAATGCAGGTTTGCTCCAAGAGACCCAGTACTTC. Residues: CASSLNAGLLQETQYF.